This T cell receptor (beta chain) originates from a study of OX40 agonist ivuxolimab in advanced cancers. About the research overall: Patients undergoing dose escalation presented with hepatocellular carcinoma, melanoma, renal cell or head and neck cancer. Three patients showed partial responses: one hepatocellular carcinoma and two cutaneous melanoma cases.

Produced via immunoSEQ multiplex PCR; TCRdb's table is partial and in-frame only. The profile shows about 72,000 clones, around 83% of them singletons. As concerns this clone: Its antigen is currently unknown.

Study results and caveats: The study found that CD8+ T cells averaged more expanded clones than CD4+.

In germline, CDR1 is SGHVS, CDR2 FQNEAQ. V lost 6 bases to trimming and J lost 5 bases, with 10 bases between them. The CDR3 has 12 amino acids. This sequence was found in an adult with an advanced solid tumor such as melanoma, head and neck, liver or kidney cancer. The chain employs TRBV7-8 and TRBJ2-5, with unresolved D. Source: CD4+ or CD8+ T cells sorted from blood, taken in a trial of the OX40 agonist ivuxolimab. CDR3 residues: CASRVGEETQYF. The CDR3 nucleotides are TGTGCCAGCAGGGTGGGTGAGGAGACCCAGTACTTC.